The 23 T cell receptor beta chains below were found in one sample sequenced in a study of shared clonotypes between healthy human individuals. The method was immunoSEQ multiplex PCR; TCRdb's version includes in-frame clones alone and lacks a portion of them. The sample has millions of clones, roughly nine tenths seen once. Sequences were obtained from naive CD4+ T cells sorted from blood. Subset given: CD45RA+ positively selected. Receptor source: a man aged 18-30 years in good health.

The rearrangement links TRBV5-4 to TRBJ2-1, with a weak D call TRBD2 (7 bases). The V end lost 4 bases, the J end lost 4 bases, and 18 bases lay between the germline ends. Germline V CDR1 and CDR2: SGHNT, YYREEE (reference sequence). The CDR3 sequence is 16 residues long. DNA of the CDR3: TGTGCCAGCAGCCCCGGGGGGCGGACCATATACAATGAGCAGTTCTTC. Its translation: CASSPGGRTIYNEQFF.

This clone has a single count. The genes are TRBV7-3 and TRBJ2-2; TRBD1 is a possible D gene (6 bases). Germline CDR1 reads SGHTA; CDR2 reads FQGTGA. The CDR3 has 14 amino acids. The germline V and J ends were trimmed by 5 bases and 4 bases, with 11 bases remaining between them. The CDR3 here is CASSLLRGTGELFF. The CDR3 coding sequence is TGTGCCAGCAGCCTCCTCAGGGGCACCGGGGAGCTGTTTTTT.

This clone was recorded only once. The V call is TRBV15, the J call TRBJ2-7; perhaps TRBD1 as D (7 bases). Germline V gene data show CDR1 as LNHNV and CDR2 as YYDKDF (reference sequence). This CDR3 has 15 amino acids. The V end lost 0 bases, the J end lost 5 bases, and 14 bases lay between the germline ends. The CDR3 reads CATSRERQGGHEQYF. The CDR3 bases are TGTGCCACCAGCAGAGAACGACAGGGAGGACACGAGCAGTACTTC.

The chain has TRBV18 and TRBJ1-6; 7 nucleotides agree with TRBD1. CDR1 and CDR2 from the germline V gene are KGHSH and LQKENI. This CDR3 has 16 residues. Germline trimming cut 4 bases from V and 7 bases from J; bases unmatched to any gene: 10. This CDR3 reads CASSLAPGQPNSPLHF. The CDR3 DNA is TGTGCCAGCTCACTTGCCCCGGGACAGCCCAATTCACCCCTCCACTTT.

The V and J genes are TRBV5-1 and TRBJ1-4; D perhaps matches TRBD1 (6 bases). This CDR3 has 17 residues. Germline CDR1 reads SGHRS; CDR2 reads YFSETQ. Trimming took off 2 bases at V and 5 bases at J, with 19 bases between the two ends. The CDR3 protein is CASSLQTRTDGNEKLFF. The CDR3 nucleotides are TGCGCCAGCAGCTTACAGACCCGGACAGACGGGAATGAAAAACTGTTTTTT.

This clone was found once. CDR3 residues: CASSPNPISTNEKLFF. The CDR3 nucleotides are TGTGCCAGCAGCCCCAACCCAATTTCAACTAATGAAAAACTGTTTTTT. The V gene is TRBV7-6, the J gene TRBJ1-4; no clear D gene. Trimming pared 5 bases from V and 0 bases from J, leaving 13 bases between. This CDR3 contains 16 residues. Looked up from germline, CDR1 is SGHVS and CDR2 is FNYEAQ. Using reference TRBV7-6 and TRBJ1-4 for the parts outside the CDR3, the full variable domain is GAGVSQSPRYKVTKRGQDVALRCDPISGHVSLYWYRQALGQGPEFLTYFNYEAQQDKSGLPNDRFSAERPEGSISTLTIQRTEQRDSAMYRCASSPNPISTNEKLFFGSGTQLSVL.

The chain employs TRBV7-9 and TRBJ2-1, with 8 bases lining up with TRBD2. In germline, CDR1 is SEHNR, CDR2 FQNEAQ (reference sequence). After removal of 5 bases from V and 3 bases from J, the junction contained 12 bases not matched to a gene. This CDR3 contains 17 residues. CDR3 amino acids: CASSPSLLAAIYNEQFF. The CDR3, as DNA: TGTGCCAGCAGCCCGTCCCTACTAGCGGCGATCTACAATGAGCAGTTCTTC.

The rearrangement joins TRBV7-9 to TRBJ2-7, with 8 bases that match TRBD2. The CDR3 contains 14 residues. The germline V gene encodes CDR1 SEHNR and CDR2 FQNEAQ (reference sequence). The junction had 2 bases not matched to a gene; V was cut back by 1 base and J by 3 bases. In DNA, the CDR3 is TGTGCCAGCAGCTTAGGGCTAGCGGGCTACGAGCAGTACTTC. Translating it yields CASSLGLAGYEQYF.

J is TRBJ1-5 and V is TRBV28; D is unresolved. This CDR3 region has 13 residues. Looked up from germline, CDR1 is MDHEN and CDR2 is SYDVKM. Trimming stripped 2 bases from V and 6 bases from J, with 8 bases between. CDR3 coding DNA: TGTGCCAGCAGTTTACAGACTTTTCAGCCCCAGCATTTT. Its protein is CASSLQTFQPQHF.

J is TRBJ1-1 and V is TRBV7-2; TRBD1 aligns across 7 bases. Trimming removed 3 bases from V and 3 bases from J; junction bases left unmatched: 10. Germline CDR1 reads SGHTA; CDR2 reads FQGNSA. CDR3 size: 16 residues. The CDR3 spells CASSFISGGSHTEAFF. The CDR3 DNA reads TGTGCCAGCAGCTTTATCTCAGGGGGATCCCACACTGAAGCTTTCTTT. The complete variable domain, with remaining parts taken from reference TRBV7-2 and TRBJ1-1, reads GAGVSQSPSNKVTEKGKDVELRCDPISGHTALYWYRQSLGQGLEFLIYFQGNSAPDKSGLPSDRFSAERTGGSVSTLTIQRTQQEDSAVYLCASSFISGGSHTEAFFGQGTRLTVV.

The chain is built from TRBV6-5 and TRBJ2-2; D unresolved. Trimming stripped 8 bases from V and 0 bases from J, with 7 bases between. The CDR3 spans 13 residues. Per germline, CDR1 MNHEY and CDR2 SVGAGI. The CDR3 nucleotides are TGTGCCAGCCTCAGGTCGAACACCGGGGAGCTGTTTTTT. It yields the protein CASLRSNTGELFF.

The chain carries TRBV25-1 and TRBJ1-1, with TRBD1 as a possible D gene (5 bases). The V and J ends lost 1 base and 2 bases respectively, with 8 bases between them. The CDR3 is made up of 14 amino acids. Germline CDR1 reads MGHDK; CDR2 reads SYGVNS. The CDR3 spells CASSEWGRNTEAFF. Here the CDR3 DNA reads TGTGCCAGCAGTGAATGGGGCCGTAACACTGAAGCTTTCTTT.

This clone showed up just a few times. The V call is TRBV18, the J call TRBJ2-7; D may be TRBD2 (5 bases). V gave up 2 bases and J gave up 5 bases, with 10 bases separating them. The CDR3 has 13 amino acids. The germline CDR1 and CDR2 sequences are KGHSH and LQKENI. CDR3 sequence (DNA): TGTGCCAGCTCACCATTAGCGACCCACGAGCAGTACTTC. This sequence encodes CASSPLATHEQYF.

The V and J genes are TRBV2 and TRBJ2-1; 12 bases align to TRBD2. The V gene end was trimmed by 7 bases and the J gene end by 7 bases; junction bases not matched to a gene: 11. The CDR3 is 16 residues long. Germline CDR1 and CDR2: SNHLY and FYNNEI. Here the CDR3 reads CASKDRGLAGWNEQFF. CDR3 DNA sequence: TGTGCCAGCAAAGACCGCGGACTAGCGGGATGGAATGAGCAGTTCTTC.

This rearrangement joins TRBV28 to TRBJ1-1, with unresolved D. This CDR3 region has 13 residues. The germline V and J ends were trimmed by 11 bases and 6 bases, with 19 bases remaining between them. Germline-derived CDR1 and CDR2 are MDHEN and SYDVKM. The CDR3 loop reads CAAGRVANPEAFF. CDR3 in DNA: TGTGCCGCAGGAAGGGTGGCGAATCCTGAAGCTTTCTTT. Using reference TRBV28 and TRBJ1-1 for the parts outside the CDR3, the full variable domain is DVKVTQSSRYLVKRTGEKVFLECVQDMDHENMFWYRQDPGLGLRLIYFSYDVKMKEKGDIPEGYSVSREKKERFSLILESASTNQTSMYLCAAGRVANPEAFFGQGTRLTVV.

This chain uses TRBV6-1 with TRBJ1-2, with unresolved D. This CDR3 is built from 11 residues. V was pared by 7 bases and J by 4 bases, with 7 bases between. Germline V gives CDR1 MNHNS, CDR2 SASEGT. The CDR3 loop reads CASIGIYGYTF. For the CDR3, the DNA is TGTGCCAGCATCGGGATCTATGGCTACACCTTC.

CDR3 loop: CASSETDFSYGYTF. DNA for the CDR3: TGTGCCAGCAGTGAGACAGACTTTTCCTATGGCTACACCTTC. The rearrangement joins TRBV9 to TRBJ1-2; a possible D gene is TRBD1 (5 bases). V lost 5 bases and J 4 bases, leaving 15 bases between the germline ends. The CDR3 totals 14 residues. Germline CDR1 SGDLS, CDR2 YYNGEE. Variable domain in full (rest from reference TRBV9 and TRBJ1-2): DSGVTQTPKHLITATGQRVTLRCSPRSGDLSVYWYQQSLDQGLQFLIQYYNGEERAKGNILERFSAQQFPDLHSELNLSSLELGDSALYFCASSETDFSYGYTFGSGTRLTVV.

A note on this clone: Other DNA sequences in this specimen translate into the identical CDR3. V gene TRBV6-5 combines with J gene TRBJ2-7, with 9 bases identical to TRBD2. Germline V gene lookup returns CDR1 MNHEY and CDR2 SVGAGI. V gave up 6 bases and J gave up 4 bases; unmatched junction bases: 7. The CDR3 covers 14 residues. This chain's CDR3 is CASSSLAGAYEQYF. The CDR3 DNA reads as TGTGCCAGCAGCTCCTTAGCGGGAGCGTACGAGCAGTACTTC.

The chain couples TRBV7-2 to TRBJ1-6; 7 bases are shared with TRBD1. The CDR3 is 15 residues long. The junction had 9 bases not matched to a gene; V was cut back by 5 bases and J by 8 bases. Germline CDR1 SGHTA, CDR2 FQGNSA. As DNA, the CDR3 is TGTGCCAGCAGCCTCCTGACAGGGAACGATTCACCCCTCCACTTT. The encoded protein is CASSLLTGNDSPLHF.

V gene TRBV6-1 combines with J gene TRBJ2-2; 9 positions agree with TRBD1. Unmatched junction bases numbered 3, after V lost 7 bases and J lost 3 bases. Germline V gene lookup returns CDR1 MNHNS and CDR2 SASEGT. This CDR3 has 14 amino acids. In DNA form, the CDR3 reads TGTGCCAGCACAAGACAGGGGGACACCGGGGAGCTGTTTTTT. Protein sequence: CASTRQGDTGELFF.

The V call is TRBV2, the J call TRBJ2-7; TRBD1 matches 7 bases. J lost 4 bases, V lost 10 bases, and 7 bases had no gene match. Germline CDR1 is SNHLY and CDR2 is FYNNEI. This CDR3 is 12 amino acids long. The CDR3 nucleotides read TGTGCCACTGCCAGGGGGACATACGAGCAGTACTTC. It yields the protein CATARGTYEQYF. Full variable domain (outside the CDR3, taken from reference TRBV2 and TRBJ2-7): EPEVTQTPSHQVTQMGQEVILRCVPISNHLYFYWYRQILGQKVEFLVSFYNNEISEKSEIFDDQFSVERPDGSNFTLKIRSTKLEDSAMYFCATARGTYEQYFGPGTRLTVT.

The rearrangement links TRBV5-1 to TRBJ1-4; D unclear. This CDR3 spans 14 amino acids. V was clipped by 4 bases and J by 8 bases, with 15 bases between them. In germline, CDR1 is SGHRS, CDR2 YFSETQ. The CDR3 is CASSTLGLEEKLFF. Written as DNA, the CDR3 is TGCGCCAGCAGCACGCTCGGGTTGGAGGAAAAACTGTTTTTT.

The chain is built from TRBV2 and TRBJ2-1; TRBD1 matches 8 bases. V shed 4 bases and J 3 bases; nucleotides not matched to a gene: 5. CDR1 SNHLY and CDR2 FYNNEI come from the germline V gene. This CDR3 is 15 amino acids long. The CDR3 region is CASSGQGAGYNEQFF. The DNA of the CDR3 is TGTGCCAGCAGTGGCCAGGGGGCGGGCTACAATGAGCAGTTCTTC.